These 5 T cell receptor beta chains share one sample of origin, sequenced in a study of blood T cell repertoires in COVID-19. Repertoires were generated with immunoSEQ multiplex PCR, while TCRdb's copy carries only in-frame clones and drops some. The sample holds 490,000 or so clones, roughly nine tenths seen once. The sample consisted of PBMCs or T cells enriched from blood (not recorded which). The receptors come from an older woman who had recovered from COVID-19.

The chain combines TRBV2 with TRBJ1-2; 9 bases fit TRBD1. The CDR3 contains 14 residues. With 5 bases clipped from V and 7 bases from J, the junction kept 8 bases outside the gene matches. Germline V CDR1 and CDR2: SNHLY, FYNNEI. The CDR3 loop is CASSTQGALGGYTF. CDR3 nucleotides: TGTGCCAGCAGTACACAGGGGGCTCTGGGTGGCTACACCTTC. Full variable domain (missing parts from reference TRBV2 and TRBJ1-2): EPEVTQTPSHQVTQMGQEVILRCVPISNHLYFYWYRQILGQKVEFLVSFYNNEISEKSEIFDDQFSVERPDGSNFTLKIRSTKLEDSAMYFCASSTQGALGGYTFGSGTRLTVV.

The V and J genes are TRBV14 and TRBJ2-3, with 13 positions matching TRBD2. Germline CDR1 reads SGHDN; CDR2 reads FVKESK. The CDR3 is 17 amino acids. With 4 bases clipped from V and 1 base from J, the junction kept 5 bases outside the gene matches. This chain's CDR3 is CASSRTSGGRGTDTQYF. CDR3 in DNA: TGTGCCAGCAGCCGGACTAGCGGGGGCCGGGGCACAGATACGCAGTATTTT.

In nucleotides, the CDR3 is TGCGCCAGCAGCCCCCCGGGACAGGGGGGGACTTCTAACTATGGCTACACCTTC. It is translated as CASSPPGQGGTSNYGYTF. The chain links TRBV4-1 to TRBJ1-2; TRBD1 aligns across 11 bases. The germline gives CDR1 MGHRA, CDR2 YSYEKL. The CDR3 sequence is 18 residues long. Trimming removed 4 bases from V and 0 bases from J; junction bases left unmatched: 10.

This clone was seen a single time. In DNA, the CDR3 is TGTGCCAGCAGGTCTCCGGGACAGGTCATGAACACTGAAGCTTTCTTT. It yields the protein CASRSPGQVMNTEAFF. The chain is built from TRBV11-2 and TRBJ1-1; 8 positions match TRBD1. The J segment lost 0 bases and the V segment lost 6 bases, leaving 9 bases of the junction unmatched. Germline loops: CDR1 SGHAT, CDR2 FQNNGV. This CDR3 comprises 16 residues.

V is TRBV9 and J is TRBJ2-3; TRBD2 matches 11 bases. V gave up 0 bases and J gave up 10 bases; unmatched junction bases: 10. Germline lookup yields CDR1 SGDLS and CDR2 YYNGEE. The CDR3 is 16 residues long. The CDR3 coding sequence is TGTGCCAGCAGCGTAGGGCTAGCGGGGGGCGGGGAGTCGCAGTATTTT. Protein product: CASSVGLAGGGESQYF.